The entry below gives a single TCR beta chain sequence along with its context. Its target is unknown. The V and J ends lost 4 bases and 4 bases, in that order; junction bases with no gene match: 8. The CDR3 length is 16 residues. Germline assignment: CDR1 SGHRS and CDR2 YFSETQ. Individual cDNA molecules each received unique molecular identifiers attached to them. TCRdb used MiXCR to reprocess the 5' RACE reads, holding one entry per CDR3 protein. The sample lists tens of thousands of distinct CDR3 sequences, more than 12% occurring once. This entry is derived from a study of early T cells in non-severe SARS-CoV-2 infection. Findings of the study overall: Anti-spike CD8 specificities were favored by VDJdb matching, whose results missed private and CD4 specificities.

This chain links TRBV5-1 with TRBJ2-3, with TRBD1 identical over 11 bases. This TCR was recovered from an adult who was a healthcare worker with PCR-confirmed SARS-CoV-2 infection or an uninfected control (not recorded which). The specimen sequenced was whole blood. The DNA for the CDR3 is TGCGCCAGCAGCATGGATGGGACAGGGGGTCCAGATACGCAGTATTTT. It is translated as CASSMDGTGGPDTQYF.